This TCR beta chain was sequenced in a study of post-analysis software for immune sequencing data. Whole-study context: Patients with relapsing-remitting, secondary progressive and progressive-relapsing multiple sclerosis courses were all represented. Study-level results: Samples made in the same batch grouped tightly together by F measure. Comparison with controls showed significantly lower normalized Chao1 diversity in multiple sclerosis patients. TRBV5-6, TRBV5-1 and TRBV20-1 were among four to six TRBV segments more frequent in patients than controls.

Unique molecular identifiers were present in the TCR beta cDNA libraries. The authors obtained 500,000 or so cDNA molecules from roughly 1 to 10 million T cells. One entry per CDR3 protein results from TCRdb running MiXCR on the PCR reads. This sample has roughly 180,000 distinct CDR3 sequences, with 30% found just once. The CDR3 totals 22 residues. The germline V gene has CDR1 SGHDN and CDR2 FVKESK. The V gene lost 1 base and the J gene lost 0 bases, with 25 bases spanning the gap. As for this clonotype: Its antigen is as yet unknown.

The TCR originated in a girl aged 5-17 years with multiple sclerosis. The J gene is TRBJ2-6, the V gene TRBV14; D unclear. The material sequenced was blood. For the CDR3, the DNA is TGTGCCAGCAGCCAAGGGGATTTGAGCTCTCCCTTCTGGGCCTCTGGGGCCAACGTCCTGACTTTC. The encoded protein is CASSQGDLSSPFWASGANVLTF.